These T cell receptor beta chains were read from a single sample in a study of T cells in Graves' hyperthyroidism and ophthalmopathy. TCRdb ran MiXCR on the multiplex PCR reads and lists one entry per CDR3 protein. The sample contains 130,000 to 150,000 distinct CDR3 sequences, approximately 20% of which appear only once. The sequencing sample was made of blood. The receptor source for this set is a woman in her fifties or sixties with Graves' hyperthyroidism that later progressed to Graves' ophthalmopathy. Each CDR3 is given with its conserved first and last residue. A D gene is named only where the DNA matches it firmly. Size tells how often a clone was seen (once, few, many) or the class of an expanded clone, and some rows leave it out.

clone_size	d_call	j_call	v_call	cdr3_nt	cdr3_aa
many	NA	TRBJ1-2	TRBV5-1	TGCGCCAGCAGCTTGTCCGCAGGGGTGAAGAGTGGAAGCTACACCTTC	CASSLSAGVKSGSYTF
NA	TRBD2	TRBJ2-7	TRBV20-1	TGCAGGGCCGGGACTAGCGGGGGAATCGAGCAGTACTTC	CRAGTSGGIEQYF
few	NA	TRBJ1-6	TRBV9	TGTGCCAGCACCCTTGGAGCTAATGGTTCACCCCTCCACTTT	CASTLGANGSPLHF
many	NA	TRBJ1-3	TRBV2	TGTGCCAGCAGTAACGGAGTGATCTCTGGAAACACCATATATTTT	CASSNGVISGNTIYF
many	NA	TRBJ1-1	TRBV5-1	TGCGCCAGCAGCTTTCCGGGCCAGGCTGAAGCTTTCTTT	CASSFPGQAEAFF
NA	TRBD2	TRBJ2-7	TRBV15	TGTGCCACCAGCAGACGTGGGGGGGGGTCCTACCACGAGCAGTACTTC	CATSRRGGGSYHEQYF
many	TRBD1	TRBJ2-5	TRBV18	TGTGCCAGCTCACCGGACAGGACCGCGGAGACCCAGTACTTC	CASSPDRTAETQYF
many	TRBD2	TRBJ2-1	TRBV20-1	TGCAGTGCTCGTACCTATAGCGGGAGGGATGATTACAATGAGCAGTTCTTC	CSARTYSGRDDYNEQFF
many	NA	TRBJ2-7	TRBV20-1	TGCAGTGCTAGATCCGGTCCAAGCTCCTACGAGCAGTACTTC	CSARSGPSSYEQYF
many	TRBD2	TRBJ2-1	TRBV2	TGTGCCAGCAGACAACTAGCGGGAGGCTACAATGAGCAGTTCTTC	CASRQLAGGYNEQFF
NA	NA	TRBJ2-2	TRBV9	TGTGCCAGCAGCGTAGCTACGACAGCGAACACCGGGGAGCTGTTTTTT	CASSVATTANTGELFF
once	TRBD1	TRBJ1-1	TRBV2	TGTGCCAGCATTGGGGACAGCTATAACACTGAAGCTTTCTTT	CASIGDSYNTEAFF
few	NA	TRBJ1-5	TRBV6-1	TGTGCCAGCAGTGGGGGGGCTGGGGGAAGGAATCAGCCCCAGCATTTT	CASSGGAGGRNQPQHF
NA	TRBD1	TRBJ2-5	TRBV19	TGTGCCAGTAGTGCCGGGACAGGGTCAGCCGAGTACTTC	CASSAGTGSAEYF